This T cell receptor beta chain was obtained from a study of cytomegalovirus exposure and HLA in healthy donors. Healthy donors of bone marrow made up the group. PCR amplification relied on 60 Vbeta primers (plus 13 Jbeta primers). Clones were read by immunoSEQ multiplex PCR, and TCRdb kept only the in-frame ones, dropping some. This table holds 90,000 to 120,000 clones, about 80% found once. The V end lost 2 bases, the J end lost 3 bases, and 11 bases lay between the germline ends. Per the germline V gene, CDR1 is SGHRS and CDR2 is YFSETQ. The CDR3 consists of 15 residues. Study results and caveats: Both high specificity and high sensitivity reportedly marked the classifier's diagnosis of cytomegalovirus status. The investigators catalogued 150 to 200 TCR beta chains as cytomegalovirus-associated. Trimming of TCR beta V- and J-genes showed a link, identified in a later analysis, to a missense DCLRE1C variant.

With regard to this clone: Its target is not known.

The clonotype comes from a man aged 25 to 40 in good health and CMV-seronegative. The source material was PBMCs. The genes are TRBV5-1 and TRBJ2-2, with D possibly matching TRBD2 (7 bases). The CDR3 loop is CASSLGGAYTGELFF. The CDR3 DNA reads TGCGCCAGCAGCTTAGGGGGGGCTTACACCGGGGAGCTGTTTTTT.